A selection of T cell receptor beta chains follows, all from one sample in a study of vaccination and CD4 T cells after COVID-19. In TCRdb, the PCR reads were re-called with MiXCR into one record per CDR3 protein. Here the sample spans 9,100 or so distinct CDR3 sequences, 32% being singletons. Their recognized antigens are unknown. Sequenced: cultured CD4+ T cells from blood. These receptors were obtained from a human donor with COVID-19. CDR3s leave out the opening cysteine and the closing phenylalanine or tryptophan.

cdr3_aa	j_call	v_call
SAGATSVGNTIY	TRBJ1-3	TRBV20-1
SVEHRVVPEAF	TRBJ1-1	TRBV29-1
ASGLAGGLGANVLT	TRBJ2-6	TRBV5-4
ASSPTGGWETQY	TRBJ2-5	TRBV6-2/TRBV6-3
ASTRGRGGQQETQY	TRBJ2-5	TRBV7-2
ASRERVGKNIQY	TRBJ2-4	TRBV6-1
ASSFRNYNSPLH	TRBJ1-6	TRBV12-3/TRBV12-4
ASKGWAGESPLH	TRBJ1-6	TRBV2
ASSQNRDRSEAF	TRBJ1-1	TRBV6-1
ASSYSMAADLNTEAF	TRBJ1-1	TRBV6-5
ASSLEGQGAYTQY	TRBJ2-3	TRBV7-3
SARSAPGQGAPGYT	TRBJ1-2	TRBV20-1
ASSPRTGNEQF	TRBJ2-1	TRBV11-3
SAAGTSGGSTDTQY	TRBJ2-3	TRBV29-1
SARDHGLADNEQF	TRBJ2-1	TRBV20-1
ASSLGDRLGEQY	TRBJ2-7	TRBV5-4
ALTGPTYEQY	TRBJ2-7	TRBV30
AISESQGRSTDTQY	TRBJ2-3	TRBV10-3
ASSLYGTGGQPQH	TRBJ1-5	TRBV7-3
ASSIQQVNYGYT	TRBJ1-2	TRBV19
ASSEWGGGETQY	TRBJ2-5	TRBV25-1
ASSPQRGDNEQF	TRBJ2-1	TRBV4-1
SVRQGNYGYT	TRBJ1-2	TRBV29-1
ASSYEKPGSYEQY	TRBJ2-7	TRBV6-2/TRBV6-3
ASRDPPGELF	TRBJ2-2	TRBV6-1
ASGRQSTDTQY	TRBJ2-3	TRBV12-3/TRBV12-4
ASSQARTDNSPLH	TRBJ1-6	TRBV14
ASSPGTGFASYSNQPQH	TRBJ1-5	TRBV6-1
ASRGANGDTQY	TRBJ2-3	TRBV6-1
ASSQDLTEGRPNEQF	TRBJ2-1	TRBV4-1
ASTLTGAQETQY	TRBJ2-5	TRBV10-2
ASSRGGTLILAGYT	TRBJ1-2	TRBV28
ASSWDLNSEQY	TRBJ2-7	TRBV7-9
ASSFSRGGTDTQY	TRBJ2-3	TRBV11-2
ASSSGDRQYNEQF	TRBJ2-1	TRBV11-2
ASSLGTGKVAKNIQY	TRBJ2-4	TRBV7-9
ASSPRAGGYGYT	TRBJ1-2	TRBV7-3
ASRRPGQGDYGYT	TRBJ1-2	TRBV27
ASSLVGGGETQY	TRBJ2-5	TRBV7-9
ASSFGPSTDTQY	TRBJ2-3	TRBV5-8
ASSLASGETQY	TRBJ2-5	TRBV7-2
ASRPFRESNQPQH	TRBJ1-5	TRBV6-1
SASSGVVTEAF	TRBJ1-1	TRBV20-1
ASSYSLRDGYT	TRBJ1-2	TRBV11-3
ASGSETGALREQY	TRBJ2-7	TRBV5-1
ASSTSGTYNEQF	TRBJ2-1	TRBV7-9
ASSYSGGAYNEQF	TRBJ2-1	TRBV7-2